Shown below are 8 T cell receptor beta chains from a single sample sequenced in a study of metastatic and nonmetastatic thyroid tumors. Thyroid surgery took place with no prior treatment in any patient. TCRdb reprocessed the PCR reads via MiXCR. This sample has about 92,000 clones, with 15% found just once. Sample: blood. These receptors came from a female donor with papillary thyroid cancer or a benign thyroid nodule (not recorded which). Some clones in this sample may be carry-over from other donors' samples.

This clone was observed at least ten times. This chain's CDR3 is CASGFTANYGYTF. CDR3 DNA sequence: TGTGCTAGTGGTTTCACAGCTAACTATGGCTACACCTTC. This chain links TRBV12-5 with TRBJ1-2, with D unclear. V was clipped by 3 bases and J by 0 bases, with 5 bases between them. This CDR3 has 13 amino acids. The V gene's germline CDR1 is LGHNT and CDR2 FRNRAP.

The genes are TRBV4-1 and TRBJ1-4, with a possible D match to TRBD1 (6 bases). Trimming stripped 0 bases from V and 10 bases from J, with 18 bases between. The CDR3 sequence is 16 residues long. Per germline, CDR1 MGHRA and CDR2 YSYEKL. In nucleotides, the CDR3 is TGCGCCAGCAGCCAAGATCCCCGGGGGCGGGGTGGAAAACTGTTTTTT. This sequence encodes CASSQDPRGRGGKLFF.

This clone was counted at least ten times. This rearrangement joins TRBV6-1 to TRBJ2-1; 11 bases line up with TRBD2. The CDR3 consists of 18 residues. In germline, CDR1 is MNHNS, CDR2 SASEGT. With V trimmed by 3 bases and J by 4 bases, 11 bases remained unmatched. CDR3 DNA: TGTGCCAGCAGTGACCAAATAGCGGGGGGGCACTTTTACAATGAGCAGTTCTTC. Encoded protein: CASSDQIAGGHFYNEQFF.

This clone was detected ten times or more. This same CDR3 is encoded by further DNA sequences in the sample. The chain joins TRBV24-1 to TRBJ2-5; D not resolved. Germline V gene lookup returns CDR1 KGHDR and CDR2 SFDVKD. The CDR3 has 12 residues. Between the trimmed V and J ends, which lost 4 bases and 3 bases, there was a span of 5 bases. The CDR3 spells CATSDLEETQYF. The CDR3, as DNA: TGTGCCACCAGTGACCTTGAAGAGACCCAGTACTTC.

This clone was seen a handful of times. The chain uses TRBV6-1 and TRBJ2-2; D perhaps matches TRBD1 (6 bases). The germline V gene encodes CDR1 MNHNS and CDR2 SASEGT. This CDR3 is built from 15 residues. V was clipped by 3 bases and J by 1 base, with 9 bases between them. In DNA form, the CDR3 reads TGTGCCAGCAGTGAGCTACAGGGGAACACCGGGGAGCTGTTTTTT. Translation: CASSELQGNTGELFF.

In this sample, this clone turned up many times. This chain joins TRBV19 and TRBJ1-3; 7 nucleotides line up with TRBD1. Trimming cost V 5 bases and J 2 bases; bases outside gene matches: 6. Per the germline V gene, CDR1 is LNHDA and CDR2 is SQIVND (reference sequence). This CDR3 spans 15 amino acids. The CDR3 loop is CASSPDRFAGNTIYF. The CDR3, as DNA: TGTGCCAGTAGTCCGGACAGGTTCGCTGGAAACACCATATATTTT.

This clone was found many times. The V call is TRBV7-9, the J call TRBJ1-2, with 8 positions matching TRBD1. The CDR3 is made up of 14 amino acids. V shed 4 bases, J shed 6 bases, and the junction held 7 bases outside the gene matches. Per germline, CDR1 SEHNR and CDR2 FQNEAQ (reference sequence). CDR3 in amino acids: CASSSSTGADGYTF. CDR3 coding DNA: TGTGCCAGCAGCTCCTCGACAGGGGCGGATGGCTACACCTTC.

This clone has at least ten counts. The chain uses TRBV7-9 and TRBJ1-2; D not certain. Trimming cost V 1 base and J 2 bases, with 8 bases left between them. This CDR3 is built from 14 residues. Germline V gives CDR1 SEHNR, CDR2 FQNEAQ (reference sequence). In nucleotides, the CDR3 is TGTGCCAGCAGCTTAGGGCGGGGAAACTATGGCTACACCTTC. It translates to CASSLGRGNYGYTF.